This T cell receptor (beta chain) was captured in a study of PD-1 blockade in classical Hodgkin lymphoma. General study results and limits: By cycle point C4D1, TCR diversity had risen significantly in CD4+ cells (but not CD8+ cells).

Here immunoSEQ multiplex PCR was the method, and the copy in TCRdb shows in-frame clones only, minus some. The table shows 15,000 to 20,000 clones, with roughly 80% occurring only once. Notes on this clone: Its antigen is still unknown.

In every patient, relapse followed autologous stem cell transplantation, while exposure to brentuximab vedotin differed. Best responses fell into complete response, partial response or progressive disease. Germline V gene data show CDR1 as SGHRS and CDR2 as YFSETQ. This CDR3 is built from 15 residues. V was trimmed by 0 bases and J by 4 bases, leaving 11 bases between them. The source was peripheral blood mononuclear cells (PBMCs), collected at baseline. The chain has TRBV5-1 and TRBJ1-3, with D possibly matching TRBD1 (5 bases). This receptor was identified in a human donor with classical Hodgkin lymphoma. CDR3 DNA: TGCGCCAGCAGCTTGGGACAGTCCGGAGGAAACACCATATATTTT. Its translation: CASSLGQSGGNTIYF. Full variable domain (missing parts from reference TRBV5-1 and TRBJ1-3): KAGVTQTPRYLIKTRGQQVTLSCSPISGHRSVSWYQQTPGQGLQFLFEYFSETQRNKGNFPGRFSGRQFSNSRSEMNVSTLELGDSALYLCASSLGQSGGNTIYFGEGSWLTVV.